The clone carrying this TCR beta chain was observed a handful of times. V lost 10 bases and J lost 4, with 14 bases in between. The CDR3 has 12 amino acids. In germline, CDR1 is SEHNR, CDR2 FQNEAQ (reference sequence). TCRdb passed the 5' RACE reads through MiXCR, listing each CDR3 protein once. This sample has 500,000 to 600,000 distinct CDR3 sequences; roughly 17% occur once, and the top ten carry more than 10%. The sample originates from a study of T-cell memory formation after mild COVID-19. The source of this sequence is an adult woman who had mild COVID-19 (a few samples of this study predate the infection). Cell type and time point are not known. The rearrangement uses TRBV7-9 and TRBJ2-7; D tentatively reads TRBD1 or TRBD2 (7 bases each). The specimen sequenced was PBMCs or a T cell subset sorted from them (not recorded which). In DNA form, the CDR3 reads TGTGCCACCAGGGGGGGAGAATACGAGCAGTACTTC. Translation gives CATRGGEYEQYF.